These 14 T cell receptor beta chains were sequenced from one sample in a study of blood T cell repertoires in COVID-19. The data were produced by immunoSEQ multiplex PCR, yet TCRdb's version contains in-frame clones alone and is incomplete. This table holds 250,000 to 350,000 clones, about 86% found once. Sample: peripheral blood. The source of these receptors is an older person with COVID-19, enrolled during active disease.

This chain links TRBV11-2 with TRBJ2-4; TRBD1 might be the D (7 bases). V was clipped by 5 bases and J by 0 bases, with 20 bases between them. This CDR3 is built from 18 residues. Germline V gene data show CDR1 as SGHAT and CDR2 as FQNNGV. CDR3 amino acids: CASSPAGGTILAKNIQYF. As DNA, the CDR3 is TGTGCCAGCAGCCCAGCAGGGGGGACCATTCTAGCCAAAAACATTCAGTACTTC.

V and J are TRBV27 and TRBJ1-1; 9 nucleotides line up with TRBD1. The length of the CDR3 is 15 residues. In germline, CDR1 is MNHEY, CDR2 SMNVEV (reference sequence). Trimming cost V 2 bases and J 4 bases; bases outside gene matches: 5. CDR3 nucleotides: TGTGCCAGCAGTTTAAACAGGGGGCAATCCACTGAAGCTTTCTTT. As protein: CASSLNRGQSTEAFF.

The CDR3 region is CASSFRVQGTEAFF. The DNA of the CDR3 is TGTGCCAGCAGCTTCCGGGTCCAAGGCACTGAAGCTTTCTTT. The chain couples TRBV5-4 to TRBJ1-1; D unclear. Germline V lookup: CDR1 SGHNT, CDR2 YYREEE (reference sequence). V was trimmed by 2 bases and J by 4 bases, leaving 12 bases between them. The CDR3 runs to 14 residues.

The V and J genes are TRBV5-6 and TRBJ2-3, with 7 bases lining up with TRBD1. Trimming cost V 1 base and J 2 bases; bases outside gene matches: 10. Germline CDR1 reads SGHDT; CDR2 reads YYEEEE. The CDR3 length is 17 residues. The CDR3 protein is CASSLLGLGGDTDTQYF. CDR3 bases: TGTGCCAGCAGCTTGTTAGGTCTAGGGGGCGACACAGATACGCAGTATTTT.

The chain uses TRBV18 and TRBJ2-5; D unclear. CDR3 length: 14 residues. V shed 0 bases and J shed 1 base, with 6 bases lying between them. Germline CDR1 is KGHSH and CDR2 is LQKENI. CDR3 protein: CASSPPSSQETQYF. CDR3 nucleotide sequence: TGTGCCAGCTCACCACCGTCCTCCCAAGAGACCCAGTACTTC. The whole variable domain, remainder taken from reference TRBV18 and TRBJ2-5, is NAGVMQNPRHLVRRRGQEARLRCSPMKGHSHVYWYRQLPEEGLKFMVYLQKENIIDESGMPKERFSAEFPKEGPSILRIQQVVRGDSAAYFCASSPPSSQETQYFGPGTRLLVL.

This clone was recorded only once. V is TRBV24-1 and J is TRBJ1-5, with 8 bases matching TRBD1. The CDR3 runs 13 residues. In germline, CDR1 is KGHDR, CDR2 SFDVKD. Losses at the gene ends were 6 bases for V and 5 bases for J; bases not matched to a gene: 2. This CDR3 reads CATSTGGDQPQHF. CDR3 nucleotides: TGTGCCACCAGTACAGGGGGAGATCAGCCCCAGCATTTT.

DNA for the CDR3: TGTGCCAGCAGCTTACAGGGTTTGAAGGGCTACACCTTC. Amino acids: CASSLQGLKGYTF. The chain employs TRBV7-9 and TRBJ1-2; D possibly corresponds to TRBD1 (5 bases). Germline V CDR1 and CDR2: SEHNR, FQNEAQ (reference sequence). The CDR3 is 13 residues long. Trimming removed 2 bases at V and 8 bases at J, with 12 bases between. Filled out from reference TRBV7-9 and TRBJ1-2, the complete variable domain reads DTGVSQNPRHKITKRGQNVTFRCDPISEHNRLYWYRQTLGQGPEFLTYFQNEAQLEKSRLLSDRFSAERPKGSFSTLEIQRTEQGDSAMYLCASSLQGLKGYTFGSGTRLTVV.

This chain links TRBV2 with TRBJ1-2; D might be TRBD1 (6 bases). Germline V CDR1 and CDR2: SNHLY, FYNNEI. The CDR3 length is 14 residues. Trimming pared 5 bases from V and 7 bases from J, leaving 17 bases between. The chain's CDR3 is CASSLAQGSRGYTF. CDR3 DNA sequence: TGTGCCAGCAGTCTTGCACAGGGCTCACGTGGCTACACCTTC.

There are a few counts of this clone. The genes are TRBV4-1 and TRBJ2-7, with TRBD2 matching 11 bases. The CDR3 consists of 14 residues. The ends lost 4 bases at V and 7 bases at J; junction bases unmatched: 6. Germline values: CDR1 MGHRA, CDR2 YSYEKL. The CDR3 protein is CASSPGLAAGEQYF. CDR3 coding DNA: TGCGCCAGCAGCCCGGGACTAGCGGCGGGGGAGCAGTACTTC.

This rearrangement joins TRBV7-3 to TRBJ2-4; tentative D call: TRBD2 (6 bases). Trimming pared 2 bases from V and 2 bases from J, leaving 19 bases between. This CDR3 spans 18 amino acids. Germline V lookup: CDR1 SGHTA, CDR2 FQGTGA. The CDR3 nucleotides are TGTGCCAGCAGCTTAGAGGGCGCGGGCAGCGGGCCCAAAAACATTCAGTACTTC. It specifies CASSLEGAGSGPKNIQYF.

V gene TRBV28 combines with J gene TRBJ2-7; 9 bases are shared with TRBD1. With V trimmed by 5 bases and J by 2 bases, 7 bases remained unmatched. Germline V gives CDR1 MDHEN, CDR2 SYDVKM. The CDR3 length is 15 residues. In nucleotides, the CDR3 is TGTGCCAGCAGTATAACAGGGGGCGCAACCTACGAGCAGTACTTC. This translates into CASSITGGATYEQYF.

In this sample, this clone turned up a few times. This chain connects TRBV28 to TRBJ2-1, with D uncertain. CDR1 and CDR2 from the germline V gene are MDHEN and SYDVKM. Trimming cost V 7 bases and J 10 bases, with 11 bases left between them. The CDR3 runs 11 residues. Here the CDR3 DNA reads TGTGCCAGCACCTTTAGATTCGAGCAGTTCTTC. Protein sequence: CASTFRFEQFF.

The chain links TRBV9 to TRBJ2-3; TRBD2 is a possible D gene (6 bases). The CDR3 is 15 amino acids. Trimming pared 4 bases from V and 2 bases from J, leaving 14 bases between. Germline CDR1 and CDR2: SGDLS and YYNGEE. Here the CDR3 reads CASSRFRGITDTQYF. The CDR3 DNA follows: TGTGCCAGCAGCAGGTTCCGCGGGATCACAGATACGCAGTATTTT.

The V and J genes are TRBV29-1 and TRBJ2-7; 9 nucleotides align to TRBD1. CDR3 length: 14 residues. From germline, CDR1 is SQVTM and CDR2 ANQGSEA. The ends lost 6 bases at V and 4 bases at J; junction bases unmatched: 10. Written as DNA, the CDR3 is TGCAGCGTACGTCCTTGGGACAGGGTATACGAGCAGTACTTC. Translated: CSVRPWDRVYEQYF.